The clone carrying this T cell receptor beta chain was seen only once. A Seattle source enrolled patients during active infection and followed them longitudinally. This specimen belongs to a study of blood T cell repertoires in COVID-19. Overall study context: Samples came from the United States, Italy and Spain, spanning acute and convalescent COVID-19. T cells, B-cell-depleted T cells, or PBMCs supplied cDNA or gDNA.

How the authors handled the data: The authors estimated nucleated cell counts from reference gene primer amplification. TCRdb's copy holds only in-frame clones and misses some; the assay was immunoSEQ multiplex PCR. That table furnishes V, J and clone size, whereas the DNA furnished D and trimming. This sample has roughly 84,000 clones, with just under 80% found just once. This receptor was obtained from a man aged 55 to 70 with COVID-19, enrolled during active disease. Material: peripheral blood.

The CDR3 loop is CASIRAGSNYGYTF. CDR3 sequence (DNA): TGTGCCAGTATAAGGGCGGGGAGTAACTATGGCTACACCTTC. The chain has TRBV19 and TRBJ1-2, with D uncertain. This CDR3 contains 14 residues. Germline V gives CDR1 LNHDA, CDR2 SQIVND (reference sequence). V was cut by 7 bases and J by 1 base, with 13 bases left in between.